The rows below give T cell receptor beta chains drawn from one sample of a study of shared clonotypes between healthy human individuals. Sequencing used immunoSEQ multiplex PCR; TCRdb keeps in-frame clones, though not all of them. The sample consists of over 1.4 million clones, around 97% of them appearing once. The sample consisted of naive CD4+ T cells sorted from blood. These receptors all come from a man aged 30 to 45 in good health. Each CDR3 is given with its conserved first and last residue.

TRBJ2-3 | TRBV5-4 | CASSLAGGLHTQYF
TRBJ2-7 | TRBV6-5 | CASMVQDGMAYEQYF
TRBJ2-3 | TRBV2 | CASSEDRGTDTQYF
TRBJ2-7 | TRBV11-2 | CASSFKIYPSGRVAYEQYF
TRBJ1-3 | TRBV5-4 | CASTRQGTSGNTIYF
TRBJ2-7 | TRBV7-6 | CASSLGDSAYEQYF
TRBJ2-5 | TRBV18 | CASSREQGIKRETQYF
TRBJ2-2 | TRBV4-2 | CASSLKGGSSFTGELFF
TRBJ2-5 | TRBV27 | CASSPRNRGPETQYF
TRBJ2-1 | TRBV10-3 | CAISDQSVPGQFF
TRBJ2-1 | TRBV10-1 | CASSDGGSSYNEQFF
TRBJ2-5 | TRBV5-6 | CASSLYKSRGLETQYF
TRBJ2-2 | TRBV19 | CASSGSGTGLTGELFF
TRBJ2-1 | TRBV14 | CASSQGAAPGSGNSYNEQFF
TRBJ1-5 | TRBV5-1 | CASSPGQGGSNQPQHF
TRBJ2-1 | TRBV6-6 | CASRETRDLGEQFF
TRBJ2-7 | TRBV6-1 | CASSGLAGGSYEQYF
TRBJ2-3 | TRBV2 | CASSEQGLDTQYF
TRBJ2-3 | TRBV4-2 | CASSLGGGSTDTQYF
TRBJ2-2 | TRBV12-5 | CASGLTQGLAQTPEQAGELFF
TRBJ2-7 | TRBV27 | CASLGQGRSEQYF
TRBJ2-5 | TRBV5-1 | CASSFIPGQETQYF
TRBJ2-1 | TRBV10-3 | CAISAITGDNEQFF
TRBJ2-7 | TRBV19 | CASSGSRVEEQYF
TRBJ2-7 | TRBV2 | CASSVGRTYEQYF
TRBJ1-1 | TRBV5-1 | CASTKTSGLNTEAFF
TRBJ1-3 | TRBV10-1 | CASSQQGSGNTIYF
TRBJ2-1 | TRBV4-3 | CASSRVTGTGGPGEFF
TRBJ2-7 | TRBV10-1 | CASSRDRDYEQYF
TRBJ1-5 | TRBV27 | CASSLSLGSHQPQHF
TRBJ1-2 | TRBV9 | CASSPSFFDSEYGYTF
TRBJ2-1 | TRBV28 | CASRYSVVSSYNEQFF
TRBJ2-7 | TRBV11-3 | CASSLGGRLAGAGEQYF
TRBJ2-2 | TRBV5-1 | CASSLFPGSNTGELFF
TRBJ1-3 | TRBV25-1 | CASSESRAGNTIYF
TRBJ2-5 | TRBV15 | CATSNRDKETQYF
TRBJ2-2 | TRBV6-5 | CASNWKTGGVGELFF
TRBJ2-7 | TRBV6-5 | CASSYDGTGAQGQYF
TRBJ2-3 | TRBV9 | CASSVELDTQYF
TRBJ2-1 | TRBV18 | CASSPKSPYNEQFF
TRBJ1-4 | TRBV10-3 | CAISESQGATNEKLFF
TRBJ2-1 | TRBV6-4 | CASSALAGSSYNEQFF
TRBJ2-1 | TRBV12-5 | CASGLVNAASGGTYNEQFF
TRBJ1-1 | TRBV6-5 | CASSYMGTPFF
TRBJ2-7 | TRBV10-3 | CATSGGTYEQYF
TRBJ1-5 | TRBV28 | CASRVGQIRGRQPQHF
TRBJ2-1 | TRBV6-5 | CASSSFPGQGYNEQFF
TRBJ2-7 | TRBV9 | CASTRGEGYEQYF
TRBJ1-4 | TRBV11-2 | CASSSHSATNEKLFF
TRBJ2-5 | TRBV5-4 | CASSLDQGRRETQYF
TRBJ2-5 | TRBV7-9 | CASSLTSGSGETQYF
TRBJ2-4 | TRBV28 | CASSSLAGNPKNIQYF
TRBJ2-7 | TRBV10-1 | CASSESRGTYEQYF